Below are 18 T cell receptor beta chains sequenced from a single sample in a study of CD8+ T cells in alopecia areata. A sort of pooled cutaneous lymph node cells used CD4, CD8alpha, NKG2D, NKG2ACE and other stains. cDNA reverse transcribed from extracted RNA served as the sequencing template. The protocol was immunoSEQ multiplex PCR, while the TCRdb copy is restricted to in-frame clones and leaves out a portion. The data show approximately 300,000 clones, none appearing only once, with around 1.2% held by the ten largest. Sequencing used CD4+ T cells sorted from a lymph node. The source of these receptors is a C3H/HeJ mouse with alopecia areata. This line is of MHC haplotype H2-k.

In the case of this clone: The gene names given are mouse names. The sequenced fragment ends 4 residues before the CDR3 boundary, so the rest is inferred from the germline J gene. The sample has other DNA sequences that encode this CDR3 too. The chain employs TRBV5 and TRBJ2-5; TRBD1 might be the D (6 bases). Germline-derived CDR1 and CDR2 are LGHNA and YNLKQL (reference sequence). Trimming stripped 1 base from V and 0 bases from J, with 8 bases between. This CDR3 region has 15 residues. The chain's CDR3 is CASSQAGVNQDTQYF. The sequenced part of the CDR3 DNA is TGTGCCAGCAGCCAAGCAGGGGTTAACCAAGAC.

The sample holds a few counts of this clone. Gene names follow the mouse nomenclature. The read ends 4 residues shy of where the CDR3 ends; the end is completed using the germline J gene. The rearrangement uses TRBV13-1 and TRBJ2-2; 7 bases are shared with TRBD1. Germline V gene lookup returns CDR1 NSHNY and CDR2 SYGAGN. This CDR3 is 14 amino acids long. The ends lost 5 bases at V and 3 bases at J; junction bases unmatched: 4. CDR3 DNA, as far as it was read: TGTGCCAGCAGGACAGGGTTGGACACCGGG. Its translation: CASRTGLDTG. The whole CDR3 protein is CASRTGLDTGQLYF.

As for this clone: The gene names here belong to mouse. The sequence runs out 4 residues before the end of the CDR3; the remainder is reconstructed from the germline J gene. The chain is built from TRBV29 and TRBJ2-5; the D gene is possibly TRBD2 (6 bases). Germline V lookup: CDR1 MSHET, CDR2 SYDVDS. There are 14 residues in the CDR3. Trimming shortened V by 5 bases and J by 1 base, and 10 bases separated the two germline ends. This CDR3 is CASSRLAYQDTQYF. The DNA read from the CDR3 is TGTGCTAGCAGTAGACTGGCGTACCAAGAC.

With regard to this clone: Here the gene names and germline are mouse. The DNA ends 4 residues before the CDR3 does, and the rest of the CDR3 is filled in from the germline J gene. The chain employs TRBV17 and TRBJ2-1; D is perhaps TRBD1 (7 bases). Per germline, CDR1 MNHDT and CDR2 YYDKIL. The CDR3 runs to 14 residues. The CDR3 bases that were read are TGTGCTAGCAGTAGAAGGGGGCAGGGGGCT. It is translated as CASSRRGQGA. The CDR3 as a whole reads CASSRRGQGAEQFF. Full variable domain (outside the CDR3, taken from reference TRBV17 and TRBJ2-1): DTTVKQNPRYKLARVGKPVNLICSQTMNHDTMYWYQKKPNQAPKLLLFYYDKILNREADTFEKFQSSRPNNSFCSLYIGSAGLEYSAMYLCASSRRGQGAEQFFGPGTRLTVL.

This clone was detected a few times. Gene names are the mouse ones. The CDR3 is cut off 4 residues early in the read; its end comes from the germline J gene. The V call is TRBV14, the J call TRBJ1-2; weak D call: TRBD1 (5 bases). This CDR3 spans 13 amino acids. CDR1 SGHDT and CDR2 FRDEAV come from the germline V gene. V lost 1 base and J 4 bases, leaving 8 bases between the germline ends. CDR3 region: CASSFGGSSDYTF. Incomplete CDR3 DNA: TGTGCCAGCAGTTTCGGGGGGAGCTCC.

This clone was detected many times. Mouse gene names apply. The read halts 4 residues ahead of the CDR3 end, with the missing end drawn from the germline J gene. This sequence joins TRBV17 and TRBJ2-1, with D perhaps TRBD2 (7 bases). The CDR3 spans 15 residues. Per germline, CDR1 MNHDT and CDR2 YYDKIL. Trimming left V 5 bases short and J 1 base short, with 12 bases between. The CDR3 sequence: CASSSGGPNYAEQFF. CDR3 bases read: TGTGCTAGCAGTTCTGGGGGCCCAAACTATGCT.

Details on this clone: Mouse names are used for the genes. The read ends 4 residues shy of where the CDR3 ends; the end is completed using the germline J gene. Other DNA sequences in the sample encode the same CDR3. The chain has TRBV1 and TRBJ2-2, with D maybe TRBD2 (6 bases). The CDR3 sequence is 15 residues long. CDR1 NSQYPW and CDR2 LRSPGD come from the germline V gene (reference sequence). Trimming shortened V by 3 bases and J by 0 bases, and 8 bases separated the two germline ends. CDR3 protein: CTCSARGANTGQLYF. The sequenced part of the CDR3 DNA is TGCACCTGCAGTGCTCGGGGGGCAAACACCGGG.

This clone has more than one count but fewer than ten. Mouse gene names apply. The CDR3 region is CASQDRGTEVFF. CDR3 DNA, as far as it was read: TGTGCTAGCCAGGACAGGGGGACA. The chain recombines TRBV17 with TRBJ1-1; TRBD1 agrees at 10 bases. The read halts 4 residues ahead of the CDR3 end, with the missing end drawn from the germline J gene. Germline V gives CDR1 MNHDT, CDR2 YYDKIL. The CDR3 covers 12 residues.

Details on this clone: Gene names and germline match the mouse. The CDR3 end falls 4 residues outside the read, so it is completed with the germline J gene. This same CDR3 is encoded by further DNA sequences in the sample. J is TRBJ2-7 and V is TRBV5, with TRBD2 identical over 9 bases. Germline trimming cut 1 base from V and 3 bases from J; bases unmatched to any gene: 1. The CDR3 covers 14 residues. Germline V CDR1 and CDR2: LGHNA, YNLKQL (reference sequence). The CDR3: CASSQGLGDYEQYF. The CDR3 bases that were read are TGTGCCAGCAGCCAAGGACTGGGGGACTAT.

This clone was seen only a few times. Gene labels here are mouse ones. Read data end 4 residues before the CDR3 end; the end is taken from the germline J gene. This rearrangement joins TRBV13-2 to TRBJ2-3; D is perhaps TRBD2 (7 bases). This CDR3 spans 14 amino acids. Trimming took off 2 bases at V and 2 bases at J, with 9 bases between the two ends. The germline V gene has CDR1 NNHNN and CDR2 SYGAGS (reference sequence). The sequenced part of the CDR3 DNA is TGTGCCAGCGGTGAAGGGGGGGTTGCAGAA. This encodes CASGEGGVAE. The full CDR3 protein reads CASGEGGVAETLYF.

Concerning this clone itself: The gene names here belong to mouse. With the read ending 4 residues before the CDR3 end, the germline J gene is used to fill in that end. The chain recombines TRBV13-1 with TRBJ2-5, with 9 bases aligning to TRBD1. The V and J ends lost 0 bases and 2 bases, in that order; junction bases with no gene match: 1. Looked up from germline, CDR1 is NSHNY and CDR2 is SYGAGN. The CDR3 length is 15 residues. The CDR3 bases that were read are TGTGCCAGCAGTGATGACAGGGGGCGCCAAGAC. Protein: CASSDDRGRQD. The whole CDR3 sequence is CASSDDRGRQDTQYF.

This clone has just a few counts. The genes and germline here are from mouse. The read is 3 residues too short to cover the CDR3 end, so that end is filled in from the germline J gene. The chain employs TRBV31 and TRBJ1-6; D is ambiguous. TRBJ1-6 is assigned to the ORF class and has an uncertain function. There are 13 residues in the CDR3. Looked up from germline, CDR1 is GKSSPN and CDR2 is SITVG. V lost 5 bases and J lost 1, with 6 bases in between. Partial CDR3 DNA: TGTGCCTGGGACACGTCCTATAATTCGCCC. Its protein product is CAWDTSYNSP. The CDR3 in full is CAWDTSYNSPLYF.

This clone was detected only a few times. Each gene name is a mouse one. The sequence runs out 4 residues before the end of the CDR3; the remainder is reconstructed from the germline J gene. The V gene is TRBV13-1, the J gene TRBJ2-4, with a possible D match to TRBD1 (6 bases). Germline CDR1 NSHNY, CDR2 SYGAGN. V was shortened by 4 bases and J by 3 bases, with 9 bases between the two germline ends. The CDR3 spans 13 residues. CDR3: CASSRQVQNTLYF. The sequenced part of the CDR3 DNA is TGTGCCAGCAGTCGACAGGTCCAAAAC.

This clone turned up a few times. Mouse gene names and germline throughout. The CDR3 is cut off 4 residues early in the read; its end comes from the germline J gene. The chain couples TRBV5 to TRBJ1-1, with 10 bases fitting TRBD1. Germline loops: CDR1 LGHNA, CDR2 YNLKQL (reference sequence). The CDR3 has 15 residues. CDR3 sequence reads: CASSPRGTGEGEVFF. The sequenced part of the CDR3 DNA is TGTGCCAGCAGCCCAAGAGGGACAGGGGAGGGA.

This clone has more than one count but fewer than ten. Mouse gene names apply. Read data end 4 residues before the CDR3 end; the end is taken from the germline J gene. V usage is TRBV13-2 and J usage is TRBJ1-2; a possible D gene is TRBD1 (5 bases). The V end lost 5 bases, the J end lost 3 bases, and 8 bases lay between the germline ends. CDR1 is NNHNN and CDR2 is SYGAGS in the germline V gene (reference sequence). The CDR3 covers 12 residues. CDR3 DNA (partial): TGTGCCAGCGGACAGGTGGACTCC. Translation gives CASGQVDS. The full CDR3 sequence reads CASGQVDSDYTF.

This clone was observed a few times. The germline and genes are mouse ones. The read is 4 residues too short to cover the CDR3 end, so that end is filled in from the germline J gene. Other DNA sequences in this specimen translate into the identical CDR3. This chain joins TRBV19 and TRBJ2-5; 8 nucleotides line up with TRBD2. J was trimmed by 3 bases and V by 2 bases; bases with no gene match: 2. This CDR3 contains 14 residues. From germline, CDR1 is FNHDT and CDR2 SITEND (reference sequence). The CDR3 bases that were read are TGTGCCAGCAGTATTGGGGGGGGACAAGAC. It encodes CASSIGGGQD. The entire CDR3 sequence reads CASSIGGGQDTQYF.

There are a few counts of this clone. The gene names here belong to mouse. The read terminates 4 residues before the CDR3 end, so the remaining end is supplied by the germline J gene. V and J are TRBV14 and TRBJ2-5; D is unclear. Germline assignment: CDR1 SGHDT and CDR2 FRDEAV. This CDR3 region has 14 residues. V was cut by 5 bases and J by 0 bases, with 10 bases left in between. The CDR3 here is CASSPTNNQDTQYF. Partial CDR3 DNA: TGTGCCAGCAGCCCGACAAATAACCAAGAC.

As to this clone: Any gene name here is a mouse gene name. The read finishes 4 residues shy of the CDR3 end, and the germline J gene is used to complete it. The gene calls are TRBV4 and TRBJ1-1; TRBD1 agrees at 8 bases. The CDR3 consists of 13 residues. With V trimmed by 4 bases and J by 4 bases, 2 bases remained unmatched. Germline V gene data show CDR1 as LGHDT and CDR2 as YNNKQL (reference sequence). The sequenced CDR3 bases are TGTGCCAGCAGCTTGACAGGGGCCACA. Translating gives CASSLTGAT. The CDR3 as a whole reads CASSLTGATEVFF.